The clone carrying this T cell receptor (beta chain) appeared many times. Its antigen is still unknown. Researchers attached unique molecular identifiers to individual cDNA molecules. TCRdb re-called the 5' RACE reads through MiXCR, storing one row per CDR3 protein. The sample has more than 65,000 distinct CDR3 sequences, 4.6% seen once. The data belong to a study of early T cells in non-severe SARS-CoV-2 infection. Study-level information: Chains stayed unpaired after sequencing of bulk RNA from unsorted whole blood. Study-level results: In VDJdb matching, anti-spike CD8 responses were favored while private and CD4 specificities went missing.

V was shortened by 3 bases and J by 3 bases, with 17 bases between the two germline ends. CDR3 length: 17 residues. From germline, CDR1 is ENHRY and CDR2 SYGVKD. The material sequenced was whole blood, taken at baseline. The sequence came from an adult who was a healthcare worker with PCR-confirmed SARS-CoV-2 infection or an uninfected control (not recorded which). The donor label of this sample is uncertain. This chain uses TRBV10-3 with TRBJ1-4; D is possibly TRBD1 (5 bases). The CDR3 DNA reads TGTGCCATCAGTGACCCCGCACAAGGGGACGCTAATGAAAAACTGTTTTTT. Its translation: CAISDPAQGDANEKLFF.